A single sample gave rise to the 7 T cell receptor beta chains below, sequenced in a study of CD8 T cells in ankylosing spondylitis. TCRdb independently ran MiXCR on the 5' RACE reads; one entry per CDR3 protein. The sample contains approximately 17,000 distinct CDR3 sequences, approximately 7.6% of which appear only once. Material for sequencing was blood. The receptors stem from a male donor with ankylosing spondylitis or in good health (not recorded which).

This clonotype was seen ten or more times. The V gene is TRBV29-1, the J gene TRBJ2-7, with D possibly TRBD2 on 6 matching bases. This CDR3 region has 12 residues. Germline CDR1 is SQVTM and CDR2 is ANQGSEA. V was pared by 1 base and J by 9 bases, with 13 bases between. This CDR3 is CSVEAGRQVQYF. CDR3 sequence (DNA): TGCAGCGTTGAAGCAGGGAGGCAGGTGCAGTACTTC.

The chain has TRBV6-2 or TRBV6-3 and TRBJ2-3; 11 nucleotides align to TRBD2. This CDR3 spans 14 amino acids. With 6 bases clipped from V and 5 bases from J, the junction kept 4 bases outside the gene matches. Germline CDR1 is MNHEY and CDR2 is SVGEGT. CDR3 residues: CASRRGTSGDTQYF. CDR3 bases: TGTGCCAGCAGGCGCGGGACTAGCGGAGATACGCAGTATTTT.

In nucleotides, the CDR3 is TGTGCCACCAGTGATTTTAACCGTCGGGACACAGATACGCAGTATTTT. It yields the protein CATSDFNRRDTDTQYF. V usage is TRBV24-1 and J usage is TRBJ2-3, with D possibly TRBD2 on 5 matching bases. Germline V gene sequence: CDR1 KGHDR, CDR2 SFDVKD. The CDR3 runs to 16 residues. V lost 1 base, J lost 2 bases, and 12 bases lay in between.

This clonotype occurred a few times. The chain joins TRBV12-3 or TRBV12-4 to TRBJ2-1; 11 nucleotides line up with TRBD2. The CDR3 runs 15 residues. V shed 5 bases, J shed 15 bases, and the junction held 15 bases outside the gene matches. CDR3 region: CASSPPGLAVSGRFF. The CDR3 DNA is TGTGCCAGCAGTCCACCGGGACTAGCGGTGTCCGGGAGGTTCTTC.

This clonotype was counted ten times or more. The chain carries TRBV7-2 and TRBJ2-3; D might be TRBD2 (5 bases). CDR1 and CDR2 (germline): SGHTA, FQGNSA. The CDR3 consists of 14 residues. Trimming pared 0 bases from V and 8 bases from J, leaving 12 bases between. The CDR3 nucleotides are TGTGCCAGCAGCTTAGCTAGTAGCGTTAGTACGCAGTATTTT. It specifies CASSLASSVSTQYF.

This clonotype was detected many times. This chain connects TRBV12-3 or TRBV12-4 to TRBJ1-5, with D unresolved. The V gene lost 5 bases and the J gene lost 0 bases, with 2 bases spanning the gap. This CDR3 comprises 12 residues. CDR3 amino acids: CASSPSNQPQHF. The CDR3 bases are TGTGCCAGCAGTCCTAGCAATCAGCCCCAGCATTTT.

The chain combines TRBV7-6 with TRBJ1-3, with no clear D. Trimming stripped 1 base from V and 0 bases from J, with 7 bases between. Germline assignment: CDR1 SGHVS and CDR2 FNYEAQ. This CDR3 is built from 15 residues. In nucleotides, the CDR3 is TGTGCCAGCAGCTTAGGGCCAAGCTCTGGAAACACCATATATTTT. Its translation is CASSLGPSSGNTIYF.